This T cell receptor beta chain was identified during a study of Ad26.COV2.S vaccination and SARS-CoV-2 variants. Study details: Donor was in the COV1001 Ad26.COV2.S trial arm. Donor got 5x10^10 or 1x10^11 viral particles of Ad26.COV2.S.

Worth noting for this clone: Its target is not known.

Sequencing was performed with immunoSEQ multiplex PCR; in TCRdb, only in-frame clones are kept and a portion is missing. The data show 410,000 or so clones, with around 90% seen just once and over 9% held by the top ten. The study, taken as a whole, reports: Analyses that measured TCR breadth and depth may have underestimated total T cell responses.

Treatment noted: around 19 received Ad26.COV2.S at low or high dose, single or two shots; five or six received placebo; per-sample allocation not given. Sampling was performed 63 days after the first vaccine or placebo injection. The study used a vaccine consisting of an Ad26 vector that expressed Wuhan-strain SARS-CoV-2 spike. The material was peripheral blood, obtained in a trial of Ad26.COV2.S vaccine versus placebo. The receptor was derived from a person aged 18-60 years who received the Ad26.COV2.S COVID-19 vaccine or a placebo.

CDR3 amino acids: CASSSGGHDYGYTF. DNA of the CDR3: TGTGCCAGCAGCTCAGGGGGTCACGACTATGGCTACACCTTC. This rearrangement joins TRBV5-4 to TRBJ1-2, with 7 bases lining up with TRBD1. The length of the CDR3 is 14 residues. The V and J ends lost 3 bases and 3 bases, in that order; junction bases with no gene match: 5. From germline, CDR1 is SGHNT and CDR2 YYREEE (reference sequence). Combining the CDR3 with reference TRBV5-4 and TRBJ1-2 gives the whole variable domain ETGVTQSPTHLIKTRGQQVTLRCSSQSGHNTVSWYQQALGQGPQFIFQYYREEENGRGNFPPRFSGLQFPNYSSELNVNALELDDSALYLCASSSGGHDYGYTFGSGTRLTVV.